This TCR beta chain appears in the sequencing data of a study of T cells after yellow fever vaccination. Study results and caveats: The secondary response was weaker but peaked faster, day 5 versus 15. Booster sampling recovered most clones from primary vaccination (under 98% CD4, around 88% CD8). From the bulk population, abundant clonotypes could contaminate and appear within FACS-sorted repertoires.

This clonotype was counted at least ten times. Its matching antigen is unknown. By 5'RACE template switching, TCR cDNA was produced, with a universal primer site and UMIs added in the process. TCRdb called the 5' RACE reads again in MiXCR, with one record for every CDR3 protein. The repertoire holds some 100,000 distinct CDR3 sequences, approximately 7.1% seen once, with around 2.6% in the top ten. The sequencing here drew on CD4+ T cells sorted from PBMCs, taken around 45 days after the first yellow fever vaccination. This receptor was identified in a man between 18 and 29 years old who received the YFV17D yellow fever vaccine.

The CDR3 sequence is CASSPDRGITGELFF. Written as DNA, the CDR3 is TGCGCCAGCAGCCCGGACAGGGGTATCACCGGGGAGCTGTTTTTT. This rearrangement joins TRBV5-1 to TRBJ2-2; 9 bases agree with TRBD1. V shed 4 bases, J shed 4 bases, and the junction held 5 bases outside the gene matches. The germline V gene encodes CDR1 SGHRS and CDR2 YFSETQ. CDR3 length: 15 residues.